The 19 T cell receptor beta chains in this list originate from one sample, sequenced in a study of cytomegalovirus exposure and HLA in healthy donors (dated by TCRdb to the late 2010s). The library was made by the immunoSEQ multiplex PCR assay. A mixture of 60 forward primers for TCR Vbeta segments and 13 reverse primers for TCR Jbeta segments was used in the multiplex PCR. This is the immuneACCESS table as TCRdb keeps it, with only in-frame sequences that have V and J called. A part of the clones is gone; compared with another copy, unresolved V genes explain less than half, and the rest is unexplained. The sample records almost 200,000 clones, about 76% of which are singletons. The ten biggest clones cover around 0.4% of the sample. Sample: PBMCs. These receptors came from a male donor in good health and CMV-seropositive.

The DNA for the CDR3 is TGTGCCAGCATTAAAATGGGGCGGACCTATGGCTACACCTTC. It codes for CASIKMGRTYGYTF. The genes are TRBV28 and TRBJ1-2; D is perhaps TRBD1 (5 bases). V lost 7 bases and J 4 bases, leaving 16 bases between the germline ends. This CDR3 has 14 residues. Looked up from germline, CDR1 is MDHEN and CDR2 is SYDVKM.

This clone appeared once. This chain connects TRBV2 to TRBJ1-5; D may be TRBD1 (6 bases). Trimming removed 8 bases at V and 1 base at J, with 15 bases between. The CDR3 length is 15 residues. Germline values: CDR1 SNHLY, CDR2 FYNNEI. The CDR3 DNA reads TGTGCCAGCGGGGGGGCGGAGATCAGCAATCAGCCCCAGCATTTT. It codes for CASGGAEISNQPQHF. Complete variable domain (other parts from reference TRBV2 and TRBJ1-5): EPEVTQTPSHQVTQMGQEVILRCVPISNHLYFYWYRQILGQKVEFLVSFYNNEISEKSEIFDDQFSVERPDGSNFTLKIRSTKLEDSAMYFCASGGAEISNQPQHFGDGTRLSIL.

This chain uses TRBV27 with TRBJ2-3; possible D gene TRBD2, 5 bases. The CDR3 extends over 15 amino acids. V was cut by 5 bases and J by 0 bases, with 12 bases left in between. Looked up from germline, CDR1 is MNHEY and CDR2 is SMNVEV (reference sequence). The CDR3 reads CASSRTFTSTDTQYF. The DNA for the CDR3 is TGTGCCAGCAGTCGGACTTTTACTAGCACAGATACGCAGTATTTT.

This rearrangement joins TRBV6-5 to TRBJ2-7; the D gene is possibly TRBD1 (6 bases). V lost 5 bases to trimming and J lost 3 bases, with 11 bases between them. Germline CDR1 MNHEY, CDR2 SVGAGI. There are 13 residues in the CDR3. The CDR3 protein is CASSILRGYEQYF. Here the CDR3 DNA reads TGTGCCAGCAGTATACTCAGGGGCTACGAGCAGTACTTC.

The chain joins TRBV9 to TRBJ2-7; TRBD2 matches 10 bases. Trimming removed 4 bases from V and 5 bases from J; junction bases left unmatched: 9. This CDR3 has 15 residues. From germline, CDR1 is SGDLS and CDR2 YYNGEE. CDR3 region: CASSSLAGVTNEQYF. The DNA of the CDR3 is TGTGCCAGCAGCTCCCTAGCGGGAGTTACGAACGAGCAGTACTTC.

This clone was recorded a few times. V is TRBV25-1 and J is TRBJ1-1; tentative D call: TRBD1 (6 bases). Germline CDR1 reads MGHDK; CDR2 reads SYGVNS. The CDR3 is 16 amino acids. V lost 3 bases and J 5 bases, leaving 19 bases between the germline ends. The CDR3 protein is CASSEGGAISGTEAFF. CDR3 DNA: TGTGCCAGCAGTGAGGGGGGGGCGATCTCTGGGACTGAAGCTTTCTTT.

This chain links TRBV27 with TRBJ1-1, with D possibly matching TRBD1 (5 bases). V lost 8 bases to trimming and J lost 1 base, with 20 bases between them. The CDR3 is made up of 16 amino acids. Germline V CDR1 and CDR2: MNHEY, SMNVEV (reference sequence). The CDR3 spells CASGKAGGGWNTEAFF. The DNA for the CDR3 is TGTGCCAGCGGAAAGGCCGGGGGGGGGTGGAACACTGAAGCTTTCTTT.

The rearrangement links TRBV20-1 to TRBJ1-5; D is possibly TRBD1 (5 bases). Trimming stripped 5 bases from V and 4 bases from J, with 6 bases between. Germline values: CDR1 DFQATT, CDR2 SNEGSKA (reference sequence). The CDR3 covers 11 residues. CDR3 sequence reads: CSAPGNQPQHF. In nucleotides, the CDR3 is TGCAGTGCTCCAGGGAATCAGCCCCAGCATTTT.

The genes are TRBV25-1 and TRBJ2-2, with 7 bases lining up with TRBD1. V dropped 3 bases and J dropped 3; count of bases not matched to a gene: 4. Germline values: CDR1 MGHDK, CDR2 SYGVNS. The CDR3 extends over 15 amino acids. Here the CDR3 reads CASSDDRVYTGELFF. The CDR3 region has the DNA TGTGCCAGCAGTGACGACAGGGTTTACACCGGGGAGCTGTTTTTT.

This chain links TRBV25-1 with TRBJ1-2; D is perhaps TRBD1 (5 bases). Between the trimmed V and J ends, which lost 3 bases and 6 bases, there was a span of 23 bases. Germline CDR1 reads MGHDK; CDR2 reads SYGVNS. The CDR3 sequence is 17 residues long. The CDR3 DNA is TGTGCCAGCAGTGAGCCTGGAGGGGCAGTCGGGATCCATGGCTACACCTTC. Residues: CASSEPGGAVGIHGYTF.

The chain uses TRBV15 and TRBJ1-1, with 7 bases fitting TRBD1. Germline V gives CDR1 LNHNV, CDR2 YYDKDF (reference sequence). The V gene end was trimmed by 0 bases and the J gene end by 1 base; junction bases not matched to a gene: 5. The CDR3 is 16 residues long. CDR3 sequence (DNA): TGTGCCACCAGCAGAGATCCCTACAGGGGGAACACTGAAGCTTTCTTT. It encodes CATSRDPYRGNTEAFF.

The rearrangement joins TRBV25-1 to TRBJ2-5, with 7 nucleotides matching TRBD2. After removal of 8 bases from V and 4 bases from J, the junction contained 13 bases not matched to a gene. The germline V gene encodes CDR1 MGHDK and CDR2 SYGVNS. CDR3 length: 15 residues. The CDR3 nucleotides read TGTGCCAGCGCAGCGGGACTCTCCAGAGGAGAGACCCAGTACTTC. Translation: CASAAGLSRGETQYF.

V usage is TRBV30 and J usage is TRBJ1-1; 7 bases line up with TRBD1. Per the germline V gene, CDR1 is GTSNPN and CDR2 is SVGIG (reference sequence). J lost 5 bases, V lost 2 bases, and 8 bases had no gene match. The CDR3 length is 14 residues. In DNA form, the CDR3 reads TGTGCCTGGAGTAGGCAGGGGGGTTTAACTGAAGCTTTCTTT. This sequence encodes CAWSRQGGLTEAFF.

V and J are TRBV28 and TRBJ1-5, with a tentative D call TRBD1 (5 bases). The germline V gene has CDR1 MDHEN and CDR2 SYDVKM. The CDR3 has 16 residues. Trimming took 8 bases from V and 3 from J, leaving 20 bases between them. The CDR3 coding sequence is TGTGCCAGCGGTGTGGGGGGAGGCACGTACAATCAGCCCCAGCATTTT. Translating gives CASGVGGGTYNQPQHF.

This clone has only a few counts. The junction departs from the called germline gene at one end, perhaps through a read error. The chain combines TRBV7-9 with TRBJ1-1; 12 bases are a match to TRBD1. Germline V lookup: CDR1 SEHNR, CDR2 FQNEAQ (reference sequence). CDR3 size: 15 residues. CDR3 in DNA: TGTTCCAGCAGCCAGGGACAGGGGGCGTTCACTGAAGCTTTCTTT. This translates into CSSSQGQGAFTEAFF. Full variable domain (rest looked up from reference TRBV7-9 and TRBJ1-1): DTGVSQNPRHKITKRGQNVTFRCDPISEHNRLYWYRQTLGQGPEFLTYFQNEAQLEKSRLLSDRFSAERPKGSFSTLEIQRTEQGDSAMYLCSSSQGQGAFTEAFFGQGTRLTVV.

The chain employs TRBV5-1 and TRBJ2-7, with D possibly matching TRBD1 (5 bases). The CDR3 loop spans 13 amino acids. Germline V CDR1 and CDR2: SGHRS, YFSETQ. The V gene lost 0 bases and the J gene lost 3 bases, with 7 bases spanning the gap. Written as DNA, the CDR3 is TGCGCCAGCAGCTTGGGCAGGGACTACGAGCAGTACTTC. Translation gives CASSLGRDYEQYF.

The rearrangement links TRBV7-9 to TRBJ2-1, with 10 bases lining up with TRBD1. Germline assignment: CDR1 SEHNR and CDR2 FQNEAQ (reference sequence). V lost 1 base, J lost 4 bases, and 1 base stayed unmatched. This CDR3 is 15 amino acids long. In DNA form, the CDR3 reads TGTGCCAGCAGCTTAGGACAGGGGGCGTACAATGAGCAGTTCTTC. Encoded protein: CASSLGQGAYNEQFF.

The chain employs TRBV7-3 and TRBJ2-3; D is uncertain. V dropped 1 base and J dropped 4 bases, with 9 bases sitting between them. The CDR3 is made up of 14 amino acids. Germline V lookup: CDR1 SGHTA, CDR2 FQGTGA. CDR3 DNA sequence: TGTGCCAGCAGCTTAAGTGCGAGTGCAGATACGCAGTATTTT. Amino acids: CASSLSASADTQYF.

This chain uses TRBV2 with TRBJ2-2; 12 nucleotides align to TRBD2. The CDR3 has 16 residues. Unmatched junction bases numbered 4, after V lost 6 bases and J lost 2 bases. Germline assignment: CDR1 SNHLY and CDR2 FYNNEI. CDR3 amino acids: CASSPLAGGNTGELFF. DNA of the CDR3: TGTGCCAGCAGCCCACTAGCGGGAGGCAACACCGGGGAGCTGTTTTTT.